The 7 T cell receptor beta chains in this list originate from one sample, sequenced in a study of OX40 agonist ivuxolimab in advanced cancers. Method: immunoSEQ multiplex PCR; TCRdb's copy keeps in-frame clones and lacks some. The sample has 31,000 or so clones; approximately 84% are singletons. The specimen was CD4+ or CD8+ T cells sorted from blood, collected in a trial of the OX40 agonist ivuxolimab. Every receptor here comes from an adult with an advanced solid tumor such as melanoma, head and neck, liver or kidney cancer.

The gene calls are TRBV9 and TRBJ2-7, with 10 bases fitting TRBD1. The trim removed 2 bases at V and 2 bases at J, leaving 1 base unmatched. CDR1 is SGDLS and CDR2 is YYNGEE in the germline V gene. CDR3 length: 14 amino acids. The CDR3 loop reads CASSVGTGAYEQYF. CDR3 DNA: TGTGCCAGCAGCGTTGGGACAGGGGCCTACGAGCAGTACTTC.

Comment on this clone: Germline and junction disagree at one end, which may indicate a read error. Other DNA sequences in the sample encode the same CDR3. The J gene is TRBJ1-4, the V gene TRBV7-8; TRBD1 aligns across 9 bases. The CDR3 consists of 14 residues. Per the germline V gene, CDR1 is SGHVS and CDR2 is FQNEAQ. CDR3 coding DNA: TGTGCTAGCAGCCTGACAGGGGGAGGGGAAAAACTGTTTTTT. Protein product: CASSLTGGGEKLFF.

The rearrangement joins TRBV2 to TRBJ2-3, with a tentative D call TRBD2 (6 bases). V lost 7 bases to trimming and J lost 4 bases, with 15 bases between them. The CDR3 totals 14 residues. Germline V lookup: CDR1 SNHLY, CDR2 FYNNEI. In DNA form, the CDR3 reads TGTGCCAGCACCGAAGGAGGGCTCGCAGATACGCAGTATTTT. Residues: CASTEGGLADTQYF.

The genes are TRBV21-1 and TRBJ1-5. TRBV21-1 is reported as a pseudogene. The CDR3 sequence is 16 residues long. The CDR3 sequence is CASSTKLPGSNQPQHF. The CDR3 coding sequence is TGTGCCAGCAGCACAAAACTTCCTGGGAGCAATCAGCCCCAGCATTTT.

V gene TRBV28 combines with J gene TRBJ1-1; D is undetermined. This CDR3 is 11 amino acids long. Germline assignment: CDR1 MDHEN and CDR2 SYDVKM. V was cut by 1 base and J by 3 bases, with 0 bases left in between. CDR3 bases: TGTGCCAGCAGTTTATACACTGAAGCTTTCTTT. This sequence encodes CASSLYTEAFF.

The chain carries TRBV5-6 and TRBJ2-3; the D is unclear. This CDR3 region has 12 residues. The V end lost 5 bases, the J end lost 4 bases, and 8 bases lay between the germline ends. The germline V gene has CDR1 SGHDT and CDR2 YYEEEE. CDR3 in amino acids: CASSNWADTQYF. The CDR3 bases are TGTGCCAGCAGTAATTGGGCAGATACGCAGTATTTT.

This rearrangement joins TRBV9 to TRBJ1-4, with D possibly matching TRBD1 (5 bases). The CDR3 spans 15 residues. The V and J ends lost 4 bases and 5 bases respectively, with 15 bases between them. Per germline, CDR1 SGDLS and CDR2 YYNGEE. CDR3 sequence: CASSSPGTGNEKLFF. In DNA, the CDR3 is TGTGCCAGCAGCTCGCCCGGGACGGGGAATGAAAAACTGTTTTTT.